A selection of T cell receptor beta chains follows, all from one sample in a study of regulatory T cells in long-lasting Graves disease. TCRdb processed the multiplex PCR reads anew with MiXCR; each CDR3 protein has one entry. The sample consists of hundreds of thousands of distinct CDR3 sequences, around 20% of them appearing once. The starting material was peripheral blood mononuclear cells (PBMCs), obtained when the disease was refractory, from a patient treated with antithyroid drugs. Receptor source: a female donor with Graves disease. The CDR3 runs from the conserved cysteine through the conserved F or W. The order of the fields is J gene, V gene, D gene, clone size, CDR3 protein, CDR3 DNA. The D gene is left open where the match is weak. Only part of the rows carry a size: once, few, many, or a class if the clone is expanded.

j_gene: TRBJ1-5
v_gene: TRBV10-2
d_gene: NA
abundance: NA
CDR3aa: CASSDRDYYSNQPQHF
CDR3nt: TGCGCCAGCAGTGATCGGGATTACTATAGCAATCAGCCCCAGCATTTT

j_gene: TRBJ2-7
v_gene: TRBV6-1
d_gene: NA
abundance: many
CDR3aa: CASSEAPDYEQYF
CDR3nt: TGTGCCAGCAGTGAAGCGCCAGACTACGAGCAGTACTTC

j_gene: TRBJ1-1
v_gene: TRBV5-6
d_gene: NA
abundance: few
CDR3aa: CASSHSTGVSLNTEAFF
CDR3nt: TGTGCCAGCAGCCACAGTACGGGGGTATCCTTGAACACTGAAGCTTTCTTT

j_gene: TRBJ1-5
v_gene: TRBV12-3/TRBV12-4
d_gene: TRBD1
abundance: NA
CDR3aa: CASSLRQGIWDFGQPQHF
CDR3nt: TGTGCCAGCAGTTTAAGACAGGGGATTTGGGATTTTGGGCAGCCCCAGCATTTT

j_gene: TRBJ1-5
v_gene: TRBV5-1
d_gene: NA
abundance: few
CDR3aa: CASSESGRLDQPQHF
CDR3nt: TGCGCCAGCAGCGAGTCCGGCAGGTTGGATCAGCCCCAGCATTTT

j_gene: TRBJ2-7
v_gene: TRBV7-8
d_gene: NA
abundance: NA
CDR3aa: CASSLEGWQYF
CDR3nt: TGTGCCAGCAGCTTAGAGGGCTGGCAGTACTTC

j_gene: TRBJ2-2
v_gene: TRBV9
d_gene: NA
abundance: NA
CDR3aa: CASSVRGWVAGELFF
CDR3nt: TGTGCCAGCAGCGTACGTGGTTGGGTGGCCGGGGAGCTGTTTTTT

j_gene: TRBJ1-2
v_gene: TRBV29-1
d_gene: TRBD1
abundance: NA
CDR3aa: CSVRTGYYGYTF
CDR3nt: TGCAGCGTCCGGACAGGCTACTATGGCTACACCTTC

j_gene: TRBJ1-4
v_gene: TRBV28
d_gene: NA
abundance: many
CDR3aa: CASSFADRSPNEKLFF
CDR3nt: TGTGCCAGCAGTTTCGCCGACAGGTCACCGAATGAAAAACTGTTTTTT

j_gene: TRBJ1-1
v_gene: TRBV5-1
d_gene: NA
abundance: many
CDR3aa: CASSLGANGEAFF
CDR3nt: TGCGCCAGCAGCTTAGGAGCGAACGGTGAAGCTTTCTTT

j_gene: TRBJ1-2
v_gene: TRBV5-1
d_gene: NA
abundance: many
CDR3aa: CASSLGFSGGYTF
CDR3nt: TGCGCCAGCAGCCTGGGTTTTAGCGGCGGCTACACCTTC

j_gene: TRBJ2-5
v_gene: TRBV2
d_gene: NA
abundance: many
CDR3aa: CASGGEGQGLGLVRETQYF
CDR3nt: TGTGCCAGCGGGGGAGAAGGACAGGGGCTGGGACTAGTGAGAGAGACCCAGTACTTC

j_gene: TRBJ1-1
v_gene: TRBV29-1
d_gene: NA
abundance: NA
CDR3aa: CSVKGEGEAFF
CDR3nt: TGCAGCGTTAAGGGGGAGGGCGAAGCTTTCTTT

j_gene: TRBJ1-2
v_gene: TRBV24-1
d_gene: NA
abundance: NA
CDR3aa: CATGGAGELGGYTF
CDR3nt: TGTGCCACCGGCGGGGCAGGAGAATTAGGTGGCTACACCTTC

j_gene: TRBJ1-1
v_gene: TRBV20-1
d_gene: NA
abundance: few
CDR3aa: CSAREREYTEAFF
CDR3nt: TGCAGTGCTAGAGAAAGGGAGTACACTGAAGCTTTCTTT

j_gene: TRBJ1-2
v_gene: TRBV6-5
d_gene: TRBD1
abundance: NA
CDR3aa: CASSYSTGSRNGYTF
CDR3nt: TGTGCCAGCAGTTACTCGACAGGGTCGAGAAATGGCTACACCTTC

j_gene: TRBJ2-7
v_gene: TRBV2
d_gene: NA
abundance: many
CDR3aa: CASSEVAGSYEQYF
CDR3nt: TGTGCCAGCAGTGAAGTGGCGGGTTCCTACGAGCAGTACTTC

j_gene: TRBJ2-7
v_gene: TRBV11-2
d_gene: NA
abundance: many
CDR3aa: CASSLNYEQYF
CDR3nt: TGTGCCAGCAGCTTAAACTACGAGCAGTACTTC

j_gene: TRBJ2-2
v_gene: TRBV27
d_gene: NA
abundance: few
CDR3aa: CASKKWSTSGELFF
CDR3nt: TGTGCCAGCAAAAAATGGTCGACTTCCGGGGAGCTGTTTTTT

j_gene: TRBJ2-2
v_gene: TRBV6-5
d_gene: NA
abundance: NA
CDR3aa: CASSYSGGTDYTGELFF
CDR3nt: TGTGCCAGCAGTTACTCGGGCGGGACAGACTACACCGGGGAGCTGTTTTTT

j_gene: TRBJ2-5
v_gene: TRBV6-2/TRBV6-3
d_gene: NA
abundance: many
CDR3aa: CASSGGLREETQYF
CDR3nt: TGTGCCAGCAGTGGGGGACTTCGGGAAGAGACCCAGTACTTC

j_gene: TRBJ2-5
v_gene: TRBV18
d_gene: NA
abundance: few
CDR3aa: CASSPSVSGSETQYF
CDR3nt: TGTGCCAGCTCACCCTCCGTTTCGGGGAGCGAGACCCAGTACTTC

j_gene: TRBJ1-5
v_gene: TRBV7-2
d_gene: NA
abundance: many
CDR3aa: CASSLYGDSNQPQHF
CDR3nt: TGTGCCAGCAGCTTATACGGGGATAGCAATCAGCCCCAGCATTTT

j_gene: TRBJ1-2
v_gene: TRBV5-8
d_gene: TRBD1
abundance: many
CDR3aa: CATELGQANYGYTF
CDR3nt: TGTGCCACTGAACTGGGACAGGCAAACTATGGCTACACCTTC

j_gene: TRBJ1-5
v_gene: TRBV19
d_gene: NA
abundance: few
CDR3aa: CASSIGGIRFAQPQHF
CDR3nt: TGTGCCAGTAGTATAGGAGGCATAAGGTTTGCTCAGCCCCAGCATTTT

j_gene: TRBJ2-1
v_gene: TRBV2
d_gene: TRBD2
abundance: NA
CDR3aa: CATQAGVGSNEQFF
CDR3nt: TGTGCCACCCAAGCGGGAGTCGGTTCCAATGAGCAGTTCTTC

j_gene: TRBJ1-1
v_gene: TRBV14
d_gene: NA
abundance: NA
CDR3aa: CASSQDPPDFYEAFF
CDR3nt: TGTGCCAGCAGCCAAGATCCACCGGACTTCTATGAAGCTTTCTTT

j_gene: TRBJ2-2
v_gene: TRBV30
d_gene: NA
abundance: NA
CDR3aa: CAWSWLAGGELFF
CDR3nt: TGTGCCTGGAGTTGGCTAGCCGGCGGGGAGCTGTTTTTT

j_gene: TRBJ2-7
v_gene: TRBV4-1
d_gene: NA
abundance: NA
CDR3aa: CASSQLPGLGQYF
CDR3nt: TGCGCCAGCAGCCAACTCCCAGGGCTCGGGCAGTACTTC

j_gene: TRBJ2-1
v_gene: TRBV2
d_gene: TRBD2
abundance: NA
CDR3aa: CASNTDLTSGPLAYNEQFF
CDR3nt: TGTGCCAGCAATACCGACCTGACTAGCGGGCCCCTCGCCTACAATGAGCAGTTCTTC

j_gene: TRBJ2-5
v_gene: TRBV6-2/TRBV6-3
d_gene: NA
abundance: many
CDR3aa: CASSRGEETQYF
CDR3nt: TGTGCCAGCAGTCGAGGGGAAGAGACCCAGTACTTC

j_gene: TRBJ1-1
v_gene: TRBV12-5
d_gene: NA
abundance: many
CDR3aa: CASGKGPAGGITEAFF
CDR3nt: TGTGCTAGTGGGAAAGGGCCGGCAGGAGGCATCACTGAAGCTTTCTTT

j_gene: TRBJ1-2
v_gene: TRBV6-2/TRBV6-3
d_gene: NA
abundance: few
CDR3aa: CASSSGMNYGYTF
CDR3nt: TGTGCCAGCAGTTCCGGGATGAACTATGGCTACACCTTC

j_gene: TRBJ2-7
v_gene: TRBV20-1
d_gene: TRBD1
abundance: NA
CDR3aa: CSAGSSGTGHSYEQYF
CDR3nt: TGCAGTGCTGGGTCGTCCGGGACAGGGCACTCCTACGAGCAGTACTTC

j_gene: TRBJ2-2
v_gene: TRBV7-3
d_gene: NA
abundance: NA
CDR3aa: CASSPGHVTGELFF
CDR3nt: TGTGCCAGCAGCCCCGGACACGTAACCGGGGAGCTGTTTTTT

j_gene: TRBJ2-2
v_gene: TRBV27
d_gene: TRBD1
abundance: few
CDR3aa: CASSLTTGGAGELFF
CDR3nt: TGTGCCAGCAGTCTTACGACAGGGGGAGCCGGGGAGCTGTTTTTT

j_gene: TRBJ1-5
v_gene: TRBV28
d_gene: NA
abundance: NA
CDR3aa: CASSLLHYSNQPQHF
CDR3nt: TGTGCCAGCAGTTTACTACATTATAGCAATCAGCCCCAGCATTTT